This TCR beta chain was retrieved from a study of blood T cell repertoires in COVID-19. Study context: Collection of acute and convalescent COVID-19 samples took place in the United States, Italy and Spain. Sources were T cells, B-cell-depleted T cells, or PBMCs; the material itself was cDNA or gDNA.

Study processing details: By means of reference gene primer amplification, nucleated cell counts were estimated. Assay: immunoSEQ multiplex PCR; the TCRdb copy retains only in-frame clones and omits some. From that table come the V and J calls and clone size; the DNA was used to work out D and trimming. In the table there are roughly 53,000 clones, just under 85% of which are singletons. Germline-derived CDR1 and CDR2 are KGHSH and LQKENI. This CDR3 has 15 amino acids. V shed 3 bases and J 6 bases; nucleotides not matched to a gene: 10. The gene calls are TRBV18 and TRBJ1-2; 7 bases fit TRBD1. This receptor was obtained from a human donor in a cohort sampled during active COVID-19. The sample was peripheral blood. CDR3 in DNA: TGTGCCAGCTCACCCCTGAAAGGGGGCGCAAATGGCTACACCTTC. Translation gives CASSPLKGGANGYTF. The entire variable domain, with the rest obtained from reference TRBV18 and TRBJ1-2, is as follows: NAGVMQNPRHLVRRRGQEARLRCSPMKGHSHVYWYRQLPEEGLKFMVYLQKENIIDESGMPKERFSAEFPKEGPSILRIQQVVRGDSAAYFCASSPLKGGANGYTFGSGTRLTVV.